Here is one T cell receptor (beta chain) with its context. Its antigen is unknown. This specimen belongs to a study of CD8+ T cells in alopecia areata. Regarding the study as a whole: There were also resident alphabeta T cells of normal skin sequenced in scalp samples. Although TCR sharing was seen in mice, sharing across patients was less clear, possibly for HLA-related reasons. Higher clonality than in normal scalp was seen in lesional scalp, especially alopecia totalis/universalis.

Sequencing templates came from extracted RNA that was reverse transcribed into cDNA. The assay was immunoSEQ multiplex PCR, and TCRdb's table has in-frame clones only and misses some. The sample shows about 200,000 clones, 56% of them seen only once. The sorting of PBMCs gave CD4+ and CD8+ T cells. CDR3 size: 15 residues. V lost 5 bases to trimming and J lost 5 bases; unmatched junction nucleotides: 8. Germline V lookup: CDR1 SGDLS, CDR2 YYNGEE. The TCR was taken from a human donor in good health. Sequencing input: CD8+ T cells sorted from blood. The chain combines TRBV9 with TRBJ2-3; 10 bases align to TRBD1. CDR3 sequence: CASSGGQGRGDTQYF. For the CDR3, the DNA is TGTGCCAGCAGTGGGGGACAGGGGAGGGGAGATACGCAGTATTTT.